This T cell receptor beta chain is from a study of human T cells and chemical hapten exposure. Study information: Small volume differences among pooled libraries mainly caused per-sample TCR yield variation.

This CDR3 has 14 residues. V dropped 0 bases and J dropped 5 bases, with 11 bases sitting between them. Germline CDR1 and CDR2: SGDLS and YYNGEE. Regarding time point: healthy volunteer bleed at 2 weeks. Sequencing started from total RNA isolated from unfractionated whole blood. Findings of the study overall: With regard to DPC sensitization, TCRs above 1 in 1000 frequency did not change.

As the library was built, unique molecular identifiers were attached to individual cDNA molecules. Original data processing: Samples ranged from about 23,224 to 690,600 TCRs, with a median of around 100,000. TCRdb analysed the RACE reads with MiXCR anew, one entry per CDR3 protein. These V and J calls rely on TCRdb rather than the paper's analysis. The sample gives 100,000 to 150,000 distinct CDR3 sequences, about 8.2% of which show up once; roughly 1.8% is in the top ten. Turning to this clonotype: Its specificity is not known.

The V call is TRBV9, the J call TRBJ1-1; no clear D gene. The sequencing sample was made of whole blood. The receptor was derived from a male donor in good health. Some clones in this sample may be carry-over from other donors' samples. CDR3 residues: CASSVAVELTEAFF. Written as DNA, the CDR3 is TGTGCCAGCAGCGTAGCGGTAGAGTTGACTGAAGCTTTCTTT.